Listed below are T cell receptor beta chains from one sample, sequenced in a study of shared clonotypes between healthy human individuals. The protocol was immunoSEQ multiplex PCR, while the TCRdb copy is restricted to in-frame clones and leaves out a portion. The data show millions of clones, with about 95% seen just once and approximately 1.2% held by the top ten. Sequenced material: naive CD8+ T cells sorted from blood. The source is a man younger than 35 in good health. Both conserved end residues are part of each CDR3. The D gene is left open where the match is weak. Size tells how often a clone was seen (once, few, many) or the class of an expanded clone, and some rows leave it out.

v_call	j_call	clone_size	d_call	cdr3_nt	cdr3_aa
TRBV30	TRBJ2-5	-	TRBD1	TGTGCCTGGGACCCCGACGGGACAGACCAAGAGACCCAGTACTTC	CAWDPDGTDQETQYF
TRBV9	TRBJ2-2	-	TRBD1	TGTGCCAGCAGGGCAAGACAGGGCACCGGGGAGCTGTTTTTT	CASRARQGTGELFF
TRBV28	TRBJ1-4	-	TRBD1	TGTGCCAGCAGTTCGGGGACAGTTGAAAAACTGTTTTTT	CASSSGTVEKLFF
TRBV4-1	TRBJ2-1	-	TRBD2	TGCGCCAGCAGCCAAGGTCTAGCGGGTGGGAAAGAGCAGTTCTTC	CASSQGLAGGKEQFF
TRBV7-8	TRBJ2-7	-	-	TGTGCCAGCAGCTCGGACTATCCCCCCTACGAGCAGTACTTC	CASSSDYPPYEQYF
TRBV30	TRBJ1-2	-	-	TGTGCCTGGAGTGTACCTAGGGAATACCATGGCTACACCTTC	CAWSVPREYHGYTF
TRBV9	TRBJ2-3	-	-	TGTGCCAGCAGCGTGCCGTCAGATACGCAGTATTTT	CASSVPSDTQYF
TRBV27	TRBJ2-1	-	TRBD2	TGTGCCAGCAGTTCTTTAGCGGGAGGCAATGAGCAGTTCTTC	CASSSLAGGNEQFF
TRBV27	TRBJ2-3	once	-	TGTGCCAGCAGTTTAGTCGGCAGCTCAGATACGCAGTATTTT	CASSLVGSSDTQYF
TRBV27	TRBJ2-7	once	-	TGTGCCAGCAGTTTTCGGGGGAGACTCTACGAGCAGTACTTC	CASSFRGRLYEQYF
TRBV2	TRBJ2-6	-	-	TGTGCCAGCTCGGGAGGGGCCAACGTCCTGACTTTC	CASSGGANVLTF
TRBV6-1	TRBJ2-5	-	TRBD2	TGTGCCAGCAGTGAAGATTTTCTAGCGGAGCAAGAGACCCAGTACTTC	CASSEDFLAEQETQYF
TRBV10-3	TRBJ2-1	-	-	TGTGCCATCAGTGGCGGTAGCCCCTCCTACAATGAGCAGTTCTTC	CAISGGSPSYNEQFF
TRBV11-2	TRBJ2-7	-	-	TGTGCCAGCAGCCAAACAGGACTCAACTACGAGCAGTACTTC	CASSQTGLNYEQYF
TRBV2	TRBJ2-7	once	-	TGTGCCAGCAGTGAAGGGCTCCCTAGCTCCTACGAGCAGTACTTC	CASSEGLPSSYEQYF
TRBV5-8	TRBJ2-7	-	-	TGTGCCAGCAGCCCCGTTAAGGACGAGCAGTACTTC	CASSPVKDEQYF
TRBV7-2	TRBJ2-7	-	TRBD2	TGTGCCAGCAGGGTAGCGGGAGAGGCTAACGAGCAGTACTTC	CASRVAGEANEQYF
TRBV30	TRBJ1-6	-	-	TGTGCCTGGATTCCAGGTCGACATAATTCACCCCTCCACTTT	CAWIPGRHNSPLHF
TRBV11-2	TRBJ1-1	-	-	TGTGCCAGCAGTTCCTGGAGAGGGGGAGACACTGAAGCTTTCTTT	CASSSWRGGDTEAFF
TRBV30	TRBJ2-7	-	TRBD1	TGTGCCTGGGATGGGGACAGGGGCTACGAGCAGTACTTC	CAWDGDRGYEQYF
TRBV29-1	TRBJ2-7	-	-	TGCAGCGTTGAATCGGACAGCTACGAGCAGTACTTC	CSVESDSYEQYF
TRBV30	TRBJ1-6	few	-	TGTGCCTGGAGTAAAGGGGGACCCCTCCACTTT	CAWSKGGPLHF
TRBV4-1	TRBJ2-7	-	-	TGCGCCAGCAGCCAAGAAGGTAGTCCGACCTACGAGCAGTACTTC	CASSQEGSPTYEQYF
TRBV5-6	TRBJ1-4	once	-	TGTGCCAGCAGCTTGGACGTAGGGGGGAATGAAAAACTGTTTTTT	CASSLDVGGNEKLFF
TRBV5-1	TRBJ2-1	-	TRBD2	TGCGCCAGCAGCTTGGTAGCGGGAGTCTACAATGAGCAGTTCTTC	CASSLVAGVYNEQFF
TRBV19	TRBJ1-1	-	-	TGTGCCAGTAGCCCTCGGGAGGGCCACACTGAAGCTTTCTTT	CASSPREGHTEAFF
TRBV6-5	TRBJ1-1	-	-	TGTGCCAGCAGATCCGGGACCCTAGCAGAAGCTTTCTTT	CASRSGTLAEAFF
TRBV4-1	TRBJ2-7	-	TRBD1	TGCGCCAGCAGCTGGGGACAGGGGTTCGACGAGCAGTACTTC	CASSWGQGFDEQYF
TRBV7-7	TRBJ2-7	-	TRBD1	TGTGCTAGCAGCCCCGACAGGGGTGCCGAGCAGTACTTC	CASSPDRGAEQYF
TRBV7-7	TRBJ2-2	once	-	TGTGCTAGCAGCCCCGACAGGTTCACCGGGGAGCTGTTTTTT	CASSPDRFTGELFF
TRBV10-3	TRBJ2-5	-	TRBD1	TGTGCCATCAGTGGGGCCCCGACAGGGGACGAGACCCAGTACTTC	CAISGAPTGDETQYF
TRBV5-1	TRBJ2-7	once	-	TGCGCCAGCAGCTTGGATGCCAGCGCCTACGAGCAGTACTTC	CASSLDASAYEQYF
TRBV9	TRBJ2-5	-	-	TGTGCCAGCAGCGTCCGGGGAGAAGAGACCCAGTACTTC	CASSVRGEETQYF
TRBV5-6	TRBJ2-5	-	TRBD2	TGTGCCAGCAGCCCCGGGACTAGCGTCATTGAGACCCAGTACTTC	CASSPGTSVIETQYF
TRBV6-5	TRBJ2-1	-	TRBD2	TGTGCCAGCAGTTACCAGCGGGGGGTGAACAATGAGCAGTTCTTC	CASSYQRGVNNEQFF
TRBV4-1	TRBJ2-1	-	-	TGCGCCAGCAGCCAAGTAGGAGGATACAATGAGCAGTTCTTC	CASSQVGGYNEQFF
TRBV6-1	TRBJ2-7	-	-	TGTGCCAGCAGTGGAGGGCACCCTGGGGAGCAGTACTTC	CASSGGHPGEQYF
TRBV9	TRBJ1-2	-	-	TGTGCCAGCAGCGTAGACCCAGGCCCCTCTAGCTATGGCTACACCTTC	CASSVDPGPSSYGYTF
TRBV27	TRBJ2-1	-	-	TGTGCCAGCAGTTCCGAACGCGGCTTTACCTACAATGAGCAGTTCTTC	CASSSERGFTYNEQFF
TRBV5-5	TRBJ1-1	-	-	TGTGCCAGCAGCTTGCGGACGGCGAACACTGAAGCTTTCTTT	CASSLRTANTEAFF
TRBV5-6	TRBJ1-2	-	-	TGTGCCAGCAGCAAGTCTCTGGCCCTCTTGACTGATTCTTATGGCTACACCTTC	CASSKSLALLTDSYGYTF
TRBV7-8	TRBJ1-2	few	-	TGTGCCAGCAGCTTAGATGGGGGACTGAACTATGGCTACACCTTC	CASSLDGGLNYGYTF
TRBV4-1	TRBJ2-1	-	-	TGCGCCAGCAGCCAAGGGCCAGGGAGCTCCTACAATGAGCAGTTCTTC	CASSQGPGSSYNEQFF